The present TCR beta chain was sequenced within a study of T cells in Graves' hyperthyroidism and ophthalmopathy. Uncontrolled infection, other autoimmune disease, pregnancy and lactation each barred patients from inclusion. The PBMCs were sourced from fresh peripheral blood (about 9.6 ml). Study results and limitations: Patients with ophthalmopathy were separated from those with stable hyperthyroidism by a 13 V-J model.

The sample holds a few counts of this clonotype. The antigen is not known. Germline V lookup: CDR1 KGHDR, CDR2 SFDVKD. CDR3 length: 13 residues. V shed 6 bases and J shed 6 bases, with 11 bases lying between them. It was RNA transcripts that yielded the amplified TCR beta CDR3 regions. HTBI primers drove first-round RT-PCR of the TCR CDR3. Each CDR3 protein is one row after TCRdb ran MiXCR on the multiplex PCR reads. The sample yields a few hundred thousand distinct CDR3 sequences, roughly 13% seen once. The chain employs TRBV24-1 and TRBJ2-1; unclear D gene. Sequencing used blood. This clonotype was obtained from a woman aged 18-29 years with Graves' hyperthyroidism. CDR3 amino acids: CATSRGLGNEQFF. The CDR3 DNA reads TGTGCCACCAGTAGAGGTTTGGGCAATGAGCAGTTCTTC.